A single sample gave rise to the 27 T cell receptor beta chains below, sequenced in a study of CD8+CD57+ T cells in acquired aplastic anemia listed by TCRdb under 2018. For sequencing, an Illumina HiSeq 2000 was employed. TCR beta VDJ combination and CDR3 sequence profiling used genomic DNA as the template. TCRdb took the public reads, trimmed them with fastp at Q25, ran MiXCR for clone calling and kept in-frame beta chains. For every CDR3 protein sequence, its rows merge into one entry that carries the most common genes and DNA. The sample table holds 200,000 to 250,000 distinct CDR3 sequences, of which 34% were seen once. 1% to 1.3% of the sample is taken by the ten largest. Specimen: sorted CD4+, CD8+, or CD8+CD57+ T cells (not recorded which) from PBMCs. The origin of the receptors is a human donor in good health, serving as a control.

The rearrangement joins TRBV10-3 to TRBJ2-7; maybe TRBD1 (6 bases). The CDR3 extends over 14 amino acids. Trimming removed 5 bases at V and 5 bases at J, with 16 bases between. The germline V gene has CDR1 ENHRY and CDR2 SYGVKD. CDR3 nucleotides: TGTGCCATCAGTACGAGGACAGACGCCAACGAGCAGTACTTC. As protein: CAISTRTDANEQYF.

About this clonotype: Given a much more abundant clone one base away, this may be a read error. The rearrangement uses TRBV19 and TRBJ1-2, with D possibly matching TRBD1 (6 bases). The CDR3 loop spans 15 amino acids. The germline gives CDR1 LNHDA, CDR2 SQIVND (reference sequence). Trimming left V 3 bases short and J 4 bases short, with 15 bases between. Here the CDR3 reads CASSMSGGSSYGYTF. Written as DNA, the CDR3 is TGTGCCAGTAGTATGTCGGGGGGCTCTAGCTATGGCTACACCTTC.

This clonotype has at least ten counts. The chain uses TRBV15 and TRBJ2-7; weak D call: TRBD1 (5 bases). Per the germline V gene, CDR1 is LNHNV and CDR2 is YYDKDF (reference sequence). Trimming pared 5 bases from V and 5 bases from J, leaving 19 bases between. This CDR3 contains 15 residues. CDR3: CATSPRAGNRHEQYF. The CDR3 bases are TGTGCCACCAGCCCCCGGGCAGGGAATCGCCACGAGCAGTACTTC.

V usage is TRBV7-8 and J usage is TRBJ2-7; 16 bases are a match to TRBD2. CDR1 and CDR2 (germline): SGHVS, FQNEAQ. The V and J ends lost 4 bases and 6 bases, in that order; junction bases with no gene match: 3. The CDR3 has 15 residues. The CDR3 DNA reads TGTGCCAGCAGCTCGGGACTAGCGGGAGGGTCCGAGCAGTACTTC. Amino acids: CASSSGLAGGSEQYF. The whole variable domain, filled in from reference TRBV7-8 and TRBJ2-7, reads GAGVSQSPRYKVAKRGQDVALRCDPISGHVSLFWYQQALGQGPEFLTYFQNEAQLDKSGLPSDRFFAERPEGSVSTLKIQRTQQEDSAVYLCASSSGLAGGSEQYFGPGTRLTVT.

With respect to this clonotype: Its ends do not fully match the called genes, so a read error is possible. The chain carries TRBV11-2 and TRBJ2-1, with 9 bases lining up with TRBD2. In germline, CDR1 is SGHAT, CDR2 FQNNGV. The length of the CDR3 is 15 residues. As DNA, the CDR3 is TGTGCCAGCAGCTCGGGACTAGCAGGCTACAATGAGCGGTTCTTC. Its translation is CASSSGLAGYNERFF.

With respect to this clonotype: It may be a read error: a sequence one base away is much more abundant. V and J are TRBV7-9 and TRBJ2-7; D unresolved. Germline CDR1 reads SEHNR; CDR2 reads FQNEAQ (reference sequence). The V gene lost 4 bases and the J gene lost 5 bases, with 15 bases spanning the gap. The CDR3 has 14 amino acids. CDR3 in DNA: TGTGCCAGCAGCTCAGAATGGGGTCCCCACGAGCAGTACTTC. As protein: CASSSEWGPHEQYF.

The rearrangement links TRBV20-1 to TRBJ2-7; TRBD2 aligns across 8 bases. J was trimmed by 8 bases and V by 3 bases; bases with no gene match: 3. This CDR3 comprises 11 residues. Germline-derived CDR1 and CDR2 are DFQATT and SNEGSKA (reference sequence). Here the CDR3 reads CSASGGAQQYF. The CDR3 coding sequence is TGCAGTGCTAGCGGGGGGGCACAGCAGTACTTC.

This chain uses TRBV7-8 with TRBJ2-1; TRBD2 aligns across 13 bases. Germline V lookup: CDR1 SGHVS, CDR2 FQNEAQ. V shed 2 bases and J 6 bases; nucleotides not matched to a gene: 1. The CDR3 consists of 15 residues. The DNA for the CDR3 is TGTGCCAGCAGCTTAACTAGCGGGGGGGGCAATGAGCAGTTCTTC. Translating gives CASSLTSGGGNEQFF.

Here the CDR3 DNA reads TGTGCCAGCAGCCAGTCGGCAACCTACGAGCAGTACTTC. Amino acid sequence: CASSQSATYEQYF. V and J are TRBV2 and TRBJ2-7; D unresolved. Germline values: CDR1 SNHLY, CDR2 FYNNEI. The CDR3 has 13 residues. V lost 6 bases, J lost 2 bases, and 11 bases lay in between.

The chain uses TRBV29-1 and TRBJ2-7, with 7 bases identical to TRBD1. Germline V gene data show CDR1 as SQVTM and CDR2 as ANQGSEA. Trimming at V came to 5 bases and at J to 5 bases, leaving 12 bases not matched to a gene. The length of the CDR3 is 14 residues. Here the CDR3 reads CSVTLRQGGNEQYF. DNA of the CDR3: TGCAGCGTTACCCTCCGACAGGGTGGGAACGAGCAGTACTTC.

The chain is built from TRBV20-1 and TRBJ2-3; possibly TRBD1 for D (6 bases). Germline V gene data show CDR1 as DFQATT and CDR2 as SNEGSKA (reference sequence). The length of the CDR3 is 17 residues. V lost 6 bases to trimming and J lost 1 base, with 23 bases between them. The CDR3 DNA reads TGCAGTGCCAGCAGCCCTGGGTGGGCAGGGGGCACAGATACGCAGTATTTT. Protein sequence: CSASSPGWAGGTDTQYF.

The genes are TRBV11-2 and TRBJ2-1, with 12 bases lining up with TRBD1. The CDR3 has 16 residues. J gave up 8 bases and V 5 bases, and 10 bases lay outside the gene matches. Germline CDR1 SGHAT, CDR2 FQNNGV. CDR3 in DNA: TGTGCCAGCAGCATCCTACCGGGACAGGGGGCCGATGAGCAGTTCTTC. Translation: CASSILPGQGADEQFF.

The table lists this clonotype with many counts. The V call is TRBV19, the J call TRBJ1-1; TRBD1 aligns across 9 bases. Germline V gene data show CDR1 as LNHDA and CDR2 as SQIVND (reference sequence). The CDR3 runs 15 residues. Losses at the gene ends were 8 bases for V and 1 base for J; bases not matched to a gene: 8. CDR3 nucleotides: TGTGCCAGTCGATTTTGGGGACAGGGGAACACTGAAGCTTTCTTT. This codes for CASRFWGQGNTEAFF.

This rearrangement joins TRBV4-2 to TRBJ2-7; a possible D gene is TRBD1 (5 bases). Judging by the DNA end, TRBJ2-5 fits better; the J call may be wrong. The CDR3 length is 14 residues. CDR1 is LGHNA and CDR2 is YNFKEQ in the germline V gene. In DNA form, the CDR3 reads TGTGCCAGCAGCCAAGAGGGGCCCCGGGAGACCCAGTACTTC. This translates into CASSQEGPRETQYF.

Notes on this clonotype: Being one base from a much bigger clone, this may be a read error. CDR3 in amino acids: CASRHPGKAGYEQYF. CDR3 nucleotide sequence: TGTGCCAGCAGACACCCCGGGAAGGCCGGCTACGAGCAGTACTTC. The V call is TRBV2, the J call TRBJ2-7; D possibly corresponds to TRBD2 (5 bases). Germline CDR1 reads SNHLY; CDR2 reads FYNNEI. V lost 6 bases and J 3 bases, leaving 18 bases between the germline ends. This CDR3 spans 15 amino acids.

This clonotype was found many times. The CDR3 DNA is TGTGCCAGCAGCTTCGCAGGGGATGGCTACACCTTC. This translates into CASSFAGDGYTF. The rearrangement uses TRBV7-9 and TRBJ1-2; D possibly corresponds to TRBD1 (6 bases). CDR3 length: 12 amino acids. Trimming pared 3 bases from V and 6 bases from J, leaving 8 bases between. In germline, CDR1 is SEHNR, CDR2 FQNEAQ (reference sequence).

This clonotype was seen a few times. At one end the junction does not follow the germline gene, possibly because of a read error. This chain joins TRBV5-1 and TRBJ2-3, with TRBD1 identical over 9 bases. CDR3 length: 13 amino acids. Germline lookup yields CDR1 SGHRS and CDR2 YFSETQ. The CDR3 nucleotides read TGCGCTAGCAGACAGGGGGGGCCAGATACGCAGTATTTT. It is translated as CASRQGGPDTQYF.

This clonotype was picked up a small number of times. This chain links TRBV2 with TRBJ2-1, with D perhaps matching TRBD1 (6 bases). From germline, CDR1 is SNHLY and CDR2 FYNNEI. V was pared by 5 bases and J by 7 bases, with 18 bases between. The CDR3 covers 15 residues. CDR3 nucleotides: TGTGCCAGCAGTTTAGGCCAGGGGAGTTGGAATGAGCAGTTCTTC. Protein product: CASSLGQGSWNEQFF.

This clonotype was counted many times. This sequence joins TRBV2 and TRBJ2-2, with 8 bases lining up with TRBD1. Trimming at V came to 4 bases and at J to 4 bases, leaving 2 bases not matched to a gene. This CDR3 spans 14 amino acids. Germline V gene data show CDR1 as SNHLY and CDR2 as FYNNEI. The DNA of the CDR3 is TGTGCCAGCAGTGGACAGGGGCCCACCGGGGAGCTGTTTTTT. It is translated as CASSGQGPTGELFF.

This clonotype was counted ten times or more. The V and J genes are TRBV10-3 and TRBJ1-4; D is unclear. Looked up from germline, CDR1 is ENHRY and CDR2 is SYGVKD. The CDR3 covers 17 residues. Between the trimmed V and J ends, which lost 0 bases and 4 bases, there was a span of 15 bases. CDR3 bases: TGTGCCATCAGTGAGTCTTCAGGAGAACAAATTAATGAAAAACTGTTTTTT. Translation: CAISESSGEQINEKLFF.

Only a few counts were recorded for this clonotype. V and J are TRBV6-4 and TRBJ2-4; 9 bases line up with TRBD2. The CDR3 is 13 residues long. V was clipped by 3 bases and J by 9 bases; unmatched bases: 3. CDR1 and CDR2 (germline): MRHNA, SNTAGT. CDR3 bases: TGTGCCAGCAGTGAGCAAGCGGGGGGCATTCAGTACTTC. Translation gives CASSEQAGGIQYF.

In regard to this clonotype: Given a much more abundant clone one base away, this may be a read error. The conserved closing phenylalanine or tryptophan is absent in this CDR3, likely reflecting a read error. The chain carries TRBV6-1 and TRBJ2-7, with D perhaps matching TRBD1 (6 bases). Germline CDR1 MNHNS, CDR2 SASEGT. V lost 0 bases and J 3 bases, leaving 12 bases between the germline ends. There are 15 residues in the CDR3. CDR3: CASSEAETGYYEQYL. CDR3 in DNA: TGTGCCAGCAGTGAAGCGGAGACAGGTTACTACGAGCAGTACCTC.

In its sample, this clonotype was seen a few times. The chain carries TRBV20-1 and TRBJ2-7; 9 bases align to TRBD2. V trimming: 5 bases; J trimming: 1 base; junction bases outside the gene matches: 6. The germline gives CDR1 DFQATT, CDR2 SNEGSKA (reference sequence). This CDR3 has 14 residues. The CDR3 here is CSAVSGGLSYEQYF. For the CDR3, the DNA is TGCAGTGCTGTTAGCGGGGGCCTTTCCTACGAGCAGTACTTC.

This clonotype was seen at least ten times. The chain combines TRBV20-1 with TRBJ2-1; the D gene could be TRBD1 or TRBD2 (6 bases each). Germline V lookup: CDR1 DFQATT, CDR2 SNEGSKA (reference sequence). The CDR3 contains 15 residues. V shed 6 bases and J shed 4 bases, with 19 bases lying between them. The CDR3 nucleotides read TGCAGTGCACGGAGGGGGGATCGAGGATACAATGAGCAGTTCTTC. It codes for CSARRGDRGYNEQFF.

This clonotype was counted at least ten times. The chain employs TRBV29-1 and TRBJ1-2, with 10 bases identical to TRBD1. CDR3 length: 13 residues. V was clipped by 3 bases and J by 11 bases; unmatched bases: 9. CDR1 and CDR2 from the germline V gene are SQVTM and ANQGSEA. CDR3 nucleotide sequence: TGCAGCGTTGACACCTTGGACAGGGGGAGGTACACCTTC. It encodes CSVDTLDRGRYTF.

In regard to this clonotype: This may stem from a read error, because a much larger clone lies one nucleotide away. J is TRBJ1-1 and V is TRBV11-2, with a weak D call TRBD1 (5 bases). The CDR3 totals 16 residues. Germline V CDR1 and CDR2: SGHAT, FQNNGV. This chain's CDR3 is CASSFSGALMNTEASF. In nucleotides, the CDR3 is TGTGCCAGCAGCTTCTCCGGGGCTCTAATGAACACTGAAGCTTCCTTT.

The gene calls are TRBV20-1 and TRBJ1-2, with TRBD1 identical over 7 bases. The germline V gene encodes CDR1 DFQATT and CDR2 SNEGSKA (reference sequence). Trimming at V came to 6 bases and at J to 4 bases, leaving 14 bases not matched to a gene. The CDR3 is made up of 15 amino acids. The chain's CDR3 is CSAKTSGGFTYGYTF. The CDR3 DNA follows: TGCAGTGCCAAGACCTCAGGGGGTTTTACCTATGGCTACACCTTC.